A selection of T cell receptor beta chains follows, all from one sample in a study of blood T cells in healthy people across ages. TCRdb re-derived calls from the 5' RACE reads in MiXCR, one entry per CDR3 protein. The table lists around 1.7 million distinct CDR3 sequences, roughly 27% of them singletons. Sequenced: blood. The receptors here all came from a woman in her 30s in good health. CDR3s leave out the opening cysteine and the closing phenylalanine or tryptophan.

V,J,length,CDR3
TRBV3-1,TRBJ2-7,12,AAGEGLRSYEQY
TRBV12-3/TRBV12-4,TRBJ2-5,13,ASSLSGGALNEQY
TRBV7-7,TRBJ2-1,13,ASSLGGQDNNEQF
TRBV29-1,TRBJ2-5,10,SVEEGAETQY
TRBV6-2/TRBV6-3,TRBJ2-7,14,ASSYFVTMGGHEQY
TRBV27,NA,14,ASRKFSTRSYNEQY
TRBV6-5,TRBJ2-5,13,ASSYEQGPRETQY
TRBV5-1,TRBJ2-1,11,ASSVVTGDEQF
TRBV7-9,TRBJ2-5,13,ASTVLRGSQETQY
TRBV30,TRBJ2-3,10,AWGPGQNTQY
TRBV4-2,TRBJ2-5,16,ASSQESPSGGYQETQY
TRBV3-1,TRBJ1-2,11,ASSQDWQGGFT